This record looks at one T cell receptor (beta chain) sequence and its context. This sample was taken from a study of Ad26.COV2.S vaccination and SARS-CoV-2 variants. The CDR3 has 15 residues. Germline V lookup: CDR1 LNHDA, CDR2 SQIVND (reference sequence). The V and J ends lost 6 bases and 3 bases respectively, with 18 bases between them. Profiling relied on immunoSEQ multiplex PCR, and the TCRdb table lists in-frame clones only, not all of them. The profile shows some 480,000 clones, around 88% of them singletons. Treatment given: around 19 received Ad26.COV2.S at low or high dose, single or two shots; several received placebo; per-sample allocation not given. Each sample was drawn 63 days after the first injection (of vaccine or placebo).

This specimen was peripheral blood, taken in a trial of Ad26.COV2.S vaccine versus placebo. The chain is built from TRBV19 and TRBJ2-7; D might be TRBD1 (5 bases). This clonotype originated in a person between 18 and 59 years old who received the Ad26.COV2.S COVID-19 vaccine or a placebo. This CDR3 reads CASSQGPGGYYEQYF. The DNA of the CDR3 is TGTGCCAGTAGCCAGGGTCCCGGCGGATACTACGAGCAGTACTTC. Together with reference TRBV19 and TRBJ2-7, the CDR3 gives the full variable domain: DGGITQSPKYLFRKEGQNVTLSCEQNLNHDAMYWYRQDPGQGLRLIYYSQIVNDFQKGDIAEGYSVSREKKESFPLTVTSAQKNPTAFYLCASSQGPGGYYEQYFGPGTRLTVT.